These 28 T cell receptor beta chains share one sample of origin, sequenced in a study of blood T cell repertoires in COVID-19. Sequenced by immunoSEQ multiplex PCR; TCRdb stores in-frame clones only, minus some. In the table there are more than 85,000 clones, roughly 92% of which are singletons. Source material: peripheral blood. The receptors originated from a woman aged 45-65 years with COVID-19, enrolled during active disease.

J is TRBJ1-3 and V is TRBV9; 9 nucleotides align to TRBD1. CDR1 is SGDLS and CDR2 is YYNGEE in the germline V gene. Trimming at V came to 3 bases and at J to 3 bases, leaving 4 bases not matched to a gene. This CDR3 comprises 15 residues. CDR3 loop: CASSGWTGDGNTIYF. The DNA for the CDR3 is TGTGCCAGCAGCGGATGGACAGGGGATGGAAACACCATATATTTT. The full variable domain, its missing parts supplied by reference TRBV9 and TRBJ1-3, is DSGVTQTPKHLITATGQRVTLRCSPRSGDLSVYWYQQSLDQGLQFLIQYYNGEERAKGNILERFSAQQFPDLHSELNLSSLELGDSALYFCASSGWTGDGNTIYFGEGSWLTVV.

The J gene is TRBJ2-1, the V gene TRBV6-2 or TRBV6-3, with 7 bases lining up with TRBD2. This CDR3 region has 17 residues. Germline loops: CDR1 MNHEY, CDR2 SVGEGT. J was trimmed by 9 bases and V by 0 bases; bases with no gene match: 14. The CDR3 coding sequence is TGTGCCAGCAGTTACTCGAATTTGGGACTAATCGAGGCTGAGCAGTTCTTC. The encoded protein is CASSYSNLGLIEAEQFF.

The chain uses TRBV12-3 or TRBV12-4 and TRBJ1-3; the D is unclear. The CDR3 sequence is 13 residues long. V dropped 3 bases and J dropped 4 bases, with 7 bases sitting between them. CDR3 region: CASSLEGGNTIYF. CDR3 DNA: TGTGCCAGCAGTTTGGAGGGAGGAAACACCATATATTTT.

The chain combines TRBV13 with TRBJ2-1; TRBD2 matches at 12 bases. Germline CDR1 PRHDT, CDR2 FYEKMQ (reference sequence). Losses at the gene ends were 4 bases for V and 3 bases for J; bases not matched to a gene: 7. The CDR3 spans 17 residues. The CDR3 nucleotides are TGTGCCAGCAGCTCTCGACTAGCGGGGGATCACTACAATGAGCAGTTCTTC. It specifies CASSSRLAGDHYNEQFF.

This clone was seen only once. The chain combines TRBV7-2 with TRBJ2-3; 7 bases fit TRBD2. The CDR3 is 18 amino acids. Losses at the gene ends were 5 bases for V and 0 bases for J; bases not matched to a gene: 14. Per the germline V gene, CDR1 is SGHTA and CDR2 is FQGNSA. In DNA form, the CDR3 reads TGTGCCAGCAGCCCTAGCGGTAGATATACTCTCAGCACAGATACGCAGTATTTT. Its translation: CASSPSGRYTLSTDTQYF.

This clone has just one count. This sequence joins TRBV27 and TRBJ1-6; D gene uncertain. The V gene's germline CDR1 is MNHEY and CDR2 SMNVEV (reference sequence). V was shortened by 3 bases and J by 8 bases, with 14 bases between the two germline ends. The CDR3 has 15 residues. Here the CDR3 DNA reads TGTGCCAGCAGTTTCGGGTCCCCTTCTTATTCACCCCTCCACTTT. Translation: CASSFGSPSYSPLHF.

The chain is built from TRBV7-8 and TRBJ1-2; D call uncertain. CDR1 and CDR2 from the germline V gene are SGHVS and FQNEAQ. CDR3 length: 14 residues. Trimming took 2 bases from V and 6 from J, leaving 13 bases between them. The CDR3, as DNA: TGTGCCAGCAGCTTAAAAGAAGGGAGGGATGGCTACACCTTC. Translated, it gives CASSLKEGRDGYTF.

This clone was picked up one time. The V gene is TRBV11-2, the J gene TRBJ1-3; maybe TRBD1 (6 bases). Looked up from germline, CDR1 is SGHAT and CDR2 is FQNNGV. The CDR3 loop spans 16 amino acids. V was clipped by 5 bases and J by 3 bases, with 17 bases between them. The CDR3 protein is CASSPRTGLGGNTIYF. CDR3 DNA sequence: TGTGCCAGCAGCCCTAGAACAGGGTTAGGTGGAAACACCATATATTTT.

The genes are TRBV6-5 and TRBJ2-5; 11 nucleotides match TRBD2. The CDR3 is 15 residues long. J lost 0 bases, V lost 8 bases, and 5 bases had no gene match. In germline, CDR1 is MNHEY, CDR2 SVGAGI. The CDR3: CASSVAGGDQETQYF. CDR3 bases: TGTGCCAGCTCGGTAGCGGGGGGGGACCAAGAGACCCAGTACTTC.

CDR3 sequence (DNA): TGTGCCAGTAGTATAGATCCCTCGAGGGGGGGTCAGCCCCAGCATTTT. Its translation: CASSIDPSRGGQPQHF. The chain has TRBV19 and TRBJ1-5; weak D call: TRBD1 (6 bases). V dropped 0 bases and J dropped 6 bases, with 15 bases sitting between them. The germline gives CDR1 LNHDA, CDR2 SQIVND (reference sequence). The CDR3 is made up of 16 amino acids.

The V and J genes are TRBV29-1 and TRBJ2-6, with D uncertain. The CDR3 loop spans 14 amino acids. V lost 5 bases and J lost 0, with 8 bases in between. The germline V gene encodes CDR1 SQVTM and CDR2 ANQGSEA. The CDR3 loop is CSVYTPSGANVLTF. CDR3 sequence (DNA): TGCAGCGTTTATACACCCTCTGGGGCCAACGTCCTGACTTTC. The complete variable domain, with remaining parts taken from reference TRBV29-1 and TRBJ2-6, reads SAVISQKPSRDICQRGTSLTIQCQVDSQVTMMFWYRQQPGQSLTLIATANQGSEATYESGFVIDKFPISRPNLTFSTLTVSNMSPEDSSIYLCSVYTPSGANVLTFGAGSRLTVL.

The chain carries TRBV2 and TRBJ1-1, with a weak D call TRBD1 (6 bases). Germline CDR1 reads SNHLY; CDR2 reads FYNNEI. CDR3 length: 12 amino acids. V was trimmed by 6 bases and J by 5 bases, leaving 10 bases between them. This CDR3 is CASRDSRTEAFF. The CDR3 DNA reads TGTGCCAGCAGGGACAGCCGGACTGAAGCTTTCTTT.

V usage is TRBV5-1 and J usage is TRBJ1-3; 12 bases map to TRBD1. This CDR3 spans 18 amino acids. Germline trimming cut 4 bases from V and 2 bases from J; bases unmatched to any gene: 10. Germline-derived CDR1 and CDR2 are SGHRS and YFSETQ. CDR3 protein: CASSAGTGGIGTGNTIYF. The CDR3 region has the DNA TGCGCCAGCAGCGCCGGGACAGGGGGCATAGGGACTGGAAACACCATATATTTT.

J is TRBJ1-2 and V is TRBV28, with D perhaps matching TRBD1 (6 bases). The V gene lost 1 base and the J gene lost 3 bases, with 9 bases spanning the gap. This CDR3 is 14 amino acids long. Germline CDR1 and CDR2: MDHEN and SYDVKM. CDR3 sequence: CASSLLRTDYGYTF. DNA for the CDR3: TGTGCCAGCAGTTTATTGCGGACAGACTATGGCTACACCTTC.

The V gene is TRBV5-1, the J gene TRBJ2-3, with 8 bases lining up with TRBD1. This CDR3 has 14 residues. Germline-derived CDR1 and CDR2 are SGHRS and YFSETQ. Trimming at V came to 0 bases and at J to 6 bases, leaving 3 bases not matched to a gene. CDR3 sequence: CASSLDRGIDTQYF. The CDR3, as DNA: TGCGCCAGCAGCTTGGACAGGGGGATTGATACGCAGTATTTT.

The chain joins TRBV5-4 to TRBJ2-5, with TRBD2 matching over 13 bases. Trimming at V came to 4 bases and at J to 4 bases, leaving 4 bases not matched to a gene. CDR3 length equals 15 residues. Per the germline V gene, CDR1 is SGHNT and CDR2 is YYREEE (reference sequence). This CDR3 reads CASSTRTSGGETQYF. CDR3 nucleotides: TGTGCCAGCAGCACAAGGACTAGCGGGGGAGAGACCCAGTACTTC.

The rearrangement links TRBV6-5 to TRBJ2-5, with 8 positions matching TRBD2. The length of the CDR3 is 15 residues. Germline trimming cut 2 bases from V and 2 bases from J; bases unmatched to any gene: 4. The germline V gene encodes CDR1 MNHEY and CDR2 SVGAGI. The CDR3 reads CASSYATGGQETQYF. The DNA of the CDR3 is TGTGCCAGCAGTTACGCAACGGGGGGGCAAGAGACCCAGTACTTC.

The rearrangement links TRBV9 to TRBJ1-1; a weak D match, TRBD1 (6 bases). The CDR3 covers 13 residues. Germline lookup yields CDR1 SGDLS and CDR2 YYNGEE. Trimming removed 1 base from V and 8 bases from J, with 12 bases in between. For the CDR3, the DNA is TGTGCCAGCAGCGTACTTCAGACAGGCGAAGCTTTCTTT. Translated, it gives CASSVLQTGEAFF.

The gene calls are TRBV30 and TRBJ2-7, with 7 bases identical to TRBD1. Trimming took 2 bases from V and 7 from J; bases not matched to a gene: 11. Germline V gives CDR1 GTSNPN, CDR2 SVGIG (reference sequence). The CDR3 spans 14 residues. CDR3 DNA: TGTGCCTGGAGTCGTACCGACAGGGCGTGGGAGCAGTACTTC. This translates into CAWSRTDRAWEQYF.

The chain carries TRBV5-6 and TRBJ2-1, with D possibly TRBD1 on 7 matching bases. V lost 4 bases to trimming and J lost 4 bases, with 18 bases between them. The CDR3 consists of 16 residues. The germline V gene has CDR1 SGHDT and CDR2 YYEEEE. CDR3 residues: CASSLTRDSGYNEQFF. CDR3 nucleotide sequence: TGTGCCAGCAGCCTGACCCGGGACAGCGGGTACAATGAGCAGTTCTTC.

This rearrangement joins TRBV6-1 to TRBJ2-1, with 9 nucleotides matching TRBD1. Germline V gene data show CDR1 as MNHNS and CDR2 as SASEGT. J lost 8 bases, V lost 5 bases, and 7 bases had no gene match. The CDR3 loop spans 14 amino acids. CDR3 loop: CASSYGQGSDEQFF. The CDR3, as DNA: TGTGCCAGCAGTTATGGACAGGGGAGCGATGAGCAGTTCTTC.

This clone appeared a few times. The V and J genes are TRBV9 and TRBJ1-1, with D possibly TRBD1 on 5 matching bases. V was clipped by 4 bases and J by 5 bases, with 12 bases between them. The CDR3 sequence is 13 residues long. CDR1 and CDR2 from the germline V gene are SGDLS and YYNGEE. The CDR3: CASSPTAGTEAFF. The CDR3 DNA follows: TGTGCCAGCAGCCCGACAGCGGGGACTGAAGCTTTCTTT.

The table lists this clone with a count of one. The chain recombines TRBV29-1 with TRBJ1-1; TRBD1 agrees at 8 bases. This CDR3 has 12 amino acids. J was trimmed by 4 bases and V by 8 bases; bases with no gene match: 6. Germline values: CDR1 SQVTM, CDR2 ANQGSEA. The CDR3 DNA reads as TGCAGCACTGCCGGGACAGGCACTGAAGCTTTCTTT. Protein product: CSTAGTGTEAFF.

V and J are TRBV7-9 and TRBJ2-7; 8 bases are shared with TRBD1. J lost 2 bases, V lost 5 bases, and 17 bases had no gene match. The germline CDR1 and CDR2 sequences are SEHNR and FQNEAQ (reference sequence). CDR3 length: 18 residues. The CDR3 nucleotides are TGTGCCAGCAGCCCCCATTCTCCGGGACAGGAGGGTCCCTACGAGCAGTACGTC. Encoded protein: CASSPHSPGQEGPYEQYV.

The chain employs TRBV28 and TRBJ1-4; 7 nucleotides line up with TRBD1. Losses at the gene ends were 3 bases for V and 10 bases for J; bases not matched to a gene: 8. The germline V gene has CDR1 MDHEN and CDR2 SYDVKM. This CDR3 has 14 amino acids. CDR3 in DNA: TGTGCCAGCAGTTTCAGGGGGATGGATAGAAAACTGTTTTTT. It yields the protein CASSFRGMDRKLFF.

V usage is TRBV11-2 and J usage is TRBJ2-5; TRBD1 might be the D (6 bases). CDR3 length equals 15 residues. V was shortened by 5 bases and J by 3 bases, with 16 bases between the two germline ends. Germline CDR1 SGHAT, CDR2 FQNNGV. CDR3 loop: CASSPQYRDEETQYF. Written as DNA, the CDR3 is TGTGCCAGCAGCCCACAATACAGGGACGAAGAGACCCAGTACTTC.

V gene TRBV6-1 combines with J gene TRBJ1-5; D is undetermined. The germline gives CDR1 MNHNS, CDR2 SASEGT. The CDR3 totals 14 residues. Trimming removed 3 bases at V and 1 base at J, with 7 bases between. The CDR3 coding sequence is TGTGCCAGCAGTGATTTGGCCAGCAATCAGCCCCAGCATTTT. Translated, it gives CASSDLASNQPQHF.

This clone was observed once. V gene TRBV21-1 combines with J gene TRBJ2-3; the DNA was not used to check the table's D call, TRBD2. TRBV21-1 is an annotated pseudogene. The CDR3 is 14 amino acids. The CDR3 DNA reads TGTGCCAGCGCGGCTAGCGGGGGGGGAGATACGCAGTATTTT. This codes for CASAASGGGDTQYF.